These 17 T cell receptor beta chains were all obtained from the same sample, sequenced in a study of T cell repertoires in cytomegalovirus infection. TCRdb re-analysed the reads in MiXCR, keeping a single row per CDR3 protein. This repertoire shows under 850,000 distinct CDR3 sequences, 35% to 40% found once; its top ten account for about 2.8%. Sequences were obtained from PBMCs. These receptors were taken from a human donor in good health (CMV status not recorded). Some clones in this sample may be carry-over from other donors' samples.

In its sample, this clonotype was seen a few times. This chain connects TRBV27 to TRBJ2-1; 11 nucleotides agree with TRBD2. The CDR3 is 17 residues long. The germline gives CDR1 MNHEY, CDR2 SMNVEV (reference sequence). V was pared by 5 bases and J by 1 base, with 7 bases of the junction left unmatched. The CDR3: CASSPRTSGSSYNEQFF. The CDR3, as DNA: TGTGCCAGCAGTCCTCGGACTAGCGGGTCTTCCTACAATGAGCAGTTCTTC.

The chain recombines TRBV6-6 with TRBJ2-7; tentative D call: TRBD1 (6 bases). The CDR3 runs 13 residues. Trimming took 6 bases from V and 0 from J, leaving 9 bases between them. Germline CDR1 reads MNHNY; CDR2 reads SVGAGI (reference sequence). The CDR3 DNA reads as TGTGCCAGCAGACAGGGTTACTCCTACGAGCAGTACTTC. As protein: CASRQGYSYEQYF.

This clonotype occurred many times. The rearrangement joins TRBV7-8 to TRBJ1-1; TRBD1 matches at 7 bases. The CDR3 extends over 15 amino acids. The V gene end was trimmed by 8 bases and the J gene end by 5 bases; junction bases not matched to a gene: 14. From germline, CDR1 is SGHVS and CDR2 FQNEAQ. The CDR3 protein is CASLQYGTVVTEAFF. As DNA, the CDR3 is TGTGCCAGCCTTCAGTATGGGACAGTGGTGACTGAAGCTTTCTTT.

This clonotype was observed a few times. The chain employs TRBV6-8 and TRBJ1-2; D unresolved. With 1 base removed from V and 7 bases from J, the gap between germline ends came to 22 bases. Germline V CDR1 and CDR2: MNHGY, SAAAGT. This CDR3 spans 17 amino acids. The CDR3 DNA reads as TGTGCCAGCAGTTACTTAATGCCCACTGGGCCCCCCGGTGGCTACACCTTC. Translating gives CASSYLMPTGPPGGYTF.

The V and J genes are TRBV7-9 and TRBJ2-7; D assignment may be TRBD1 or TRBD2 (5 bases each). V was pared by 4 bases and J by 4 bases, with 20 bases between. Germline loops: CDR1 SEHNR, CDR2 FQNEAQ (reference sequence). The CDR3 is made up of 16 amino acids. The CDR3 sequence is CASSSLTGTMPYEQYF. CDR3 sequence (DNA): TGTGCCAGCAGCTCCCTCACCGGGACCATGCCTTACGAGCAGTACTTC.

This chain uses TRBV12-3 or TRBV12-4 with TRBJ2-7, with 7 bases lining up with TRBD1. V shed 1 base and J 4 bases; nucleotides not matched to a gene: 13. The CDR3 sequence is 17 residues long. CDR3 nucleotides: TGTGCCAGCAGTTTAGACCCGATGGGACAGAAGATATACGAGCAGTACTTC. This translates into CASSLDPMGQKIYEQYF.

The chain joins TRBV6-5 to TRBJ2-5; 8 bases line up with TRBD2. Germline V gives CDR1 MNHEY, CDR2 SVGAGI. With 7 bases clipped from V and 5 bases from J, the junction kept 12 bases outside the gene matches. This CDR3 has 15 amino acids. CDR3 DNA: TGTGCCAGCAACCCGGGGGTAGCGGGAACGGAGACCCAGTACTTC. Translation gives CASNPGVAGTETQYF.

In this sample, this clonotype turned up many times. The rearrangement uses TRBV2 and TRBJ2-2; possibly TRBD1 for D (6 bases). Germline V gene data show CDR1 as SNHLY and CDR2 as FYNNEI. The length of the CDR3 is 14 residues. The V end was cut by 7 bases, the J end by 0 bases, with 9 bases between. As DNA, the CDR3 is TGTGCCAGCAAAGACAGGTCGAACACCGGGGAGCTGTTTTTT. It codes for CASKDRSNTGELFF.

The chain joins TRBV7-8 to TRBJ2-7; D unclear. Germline CDR1 is SGHVS and CDR2 is FQNEAQ. V was trimmed by 2 bases and J by 3 bases, leaving 17 bases between them. This CDR3 comprises 16 residues. In DNA, the CDR3 is TGTGCCAGCAGCTTATTCCCACATAGTTCTGACTACGAGCAGTACTTC. Translated, it gives CASSLFPHSSDYEQYF. The full variable domain, with the rest looked up from reference TRBV7-8 and TRBJ2-7, is GAGVSQSPRYKVAKRGQDVALRCDPISGHVSLFWYQQALGQGPEFLTYFQNEAQLDKSGLPSDRFFAERPEGSVSTLKIQRTQQEDSAVYLCASSLFPHSSDYEQYFGPGTRLTVT.

This clonotype was seen more than once but under ten times. The rearrangement uses TRBV28 and TRBJ1-2; no clear D gene. Germline lookup yields CDR1 MDHEN and CDR2 SYDVKM. This CDR3 is built from 12 residues. Trimming stripped 5 bases from V and 4 bases from J, with 8 bases between. CDR3 DNA sequence: TGTGCCAGCAGTGCGCAGAGCTATGGCTACACCTTC. Amino acids: CASSAQSYGYTF.

The chain is built from TRBV28 and TRBJ2-1; 7 nucleotides line up with TRBD2. With 10 bases clipped from V and 0 bases from J, the junction kept 6 bases outside the gene matches. Per germline, CDR1 MDHEN and CDR2 SYDVKM. The CDR3 totals 14 residues. CDR3 bases: TGTGCCACCAGAGCGGGGAGCTCCTACAATGAGCAGTTCTTC. This gives the protein CATRAGSSYNEQFF. Supplemented by reference TRBV28 and TRBJ2-1, the full variable domain reads DVKVTQSSRYLVKRTGEKVFLECVQDMDHENMFWYRQDPGLGLRLIYFSYDVKMKEKGDIPEGYSVSREKKERFSLILESASTNQTSMYLCATRAGSSYNEQFFGPGTRLTVL.

The V call is TRBV28, the J call TRBJ1-1; D not certain. The V end was cut by 7 bases, the J end by 0 bases, with 18 bases between. Germline loops: CDR1 MDHEN, CDR2 SYDVKM. This CDR3 has 16 amino acids. The CDR3 loop reads CASTQRLRTMNTEAFF. The CDR3 region has the DNA TGTGCCAGCACCCAGAGGTTGAGGACCATGAACACTGAAGCTTTCTTT. The variable domain in full, completed from reference TRBV28 and TRBJ1-1, reads DVKVTQSSRYLVKRTGEKVFLECVQDMDHENMFWYRQDPGLGLRLIYFSYDVKMKEKGDIPEGYSVSREKKERFSLILESASTNQTSMYLCASTQRLRTMNTEAFFGQGTRLTVV.

This clonotype was counted at least ten times. V gene TRBV7-6 combines with J gene TRBJ2-1; TRBD2 agrees at 7 bases. The germline V gene encodes CDR1 SGHVS and CDR2 FNYEAQ. With V trimmed by 4 bases and J by 4 bases, 16 bases remained unmatched. The CDR3 is 18 residues long. The CDR3 nucleotides are TGTGCCAGCAGCTGGGGAACTAGCGAGACACGGCGGTACAATGAGCAGTTCTTC. As protein: CASSWGTSETRRYNEQFF.

This chain joins TRBV27 and TRBJ1-1; TRBD1 agrees at 8 bases. Germline V gene data show CDR1 as MNHEY and CDR2 as SMNVEV (reference sequence). The J segment lost 5 bases and the V segment lost 6 bases, leaving 8 bases of the junction unmatched. The length of the CDR3 is 14 residues. Written as DNA, the CDR3 is TGTGCCAGCAGCCACAGGGGGGTGGGGACTGAAGCTTTCTTT. The encoded protein is CASSHRGVGTEAFF.

Remarks on this clonotype: A much larger clone lies a single base off, so this may be a read error. The V gene is TRBV28, the J gene TRBJ2-3; D gene ambiguous. Germline V gene sequence: CDR1 MDHEN, CDR2 SYDVKM. Trimming took 6 bases from V and 0 from J, leaving 19 bases between them. The CDR3 is 17 residues long. CDR3 loop: CASSQLHLAVSTDTQYF. In nucleotides, the CDR3 is TGTGCCAGCAGCCAGCTTCACCTGGCGGTGAGCACAGATACGCAGTATTTT.

On this clonotype itself: Given a much more abundant clone one base away, this may be a read error. V and J are TRBV28 and TRBJ1-2; the D is unclear. The germline V gene has CDR1 MDHEN and CDR2 SYDVKM. CDR3 length: 13 residues. The CDR3 sequence: CASSFVSGSGYNF. The CDR3 nucleotides read TGTGCCAGCAGTTTTGTTTCCGGGTCGGGCTACAACTTC.

As for this clonotype: A much larger clonotype is one base distant, so this may be a read error. Since the CDR3 does not end with the conserved phenylalanine or tryptophan, this likely comes from a read error. The chain links TRBV7-9 to TRBJ2-2, with a weak D call TRBD2 (5 bases). The CDR3 runs 15 residues. V was trimmed by 1 base and J by 4 bases, leaving 10 bases between them. Germline loops: CDR1 SEHNR, CDR2 FQNEAQ (reference sequence). CDR3 DNA: TGTGCCAGCAGCTTAGGGAGGCCGGGCACCGGGGAGCTGTTTGTT. This codes for CASSLGRPGTGELFV.